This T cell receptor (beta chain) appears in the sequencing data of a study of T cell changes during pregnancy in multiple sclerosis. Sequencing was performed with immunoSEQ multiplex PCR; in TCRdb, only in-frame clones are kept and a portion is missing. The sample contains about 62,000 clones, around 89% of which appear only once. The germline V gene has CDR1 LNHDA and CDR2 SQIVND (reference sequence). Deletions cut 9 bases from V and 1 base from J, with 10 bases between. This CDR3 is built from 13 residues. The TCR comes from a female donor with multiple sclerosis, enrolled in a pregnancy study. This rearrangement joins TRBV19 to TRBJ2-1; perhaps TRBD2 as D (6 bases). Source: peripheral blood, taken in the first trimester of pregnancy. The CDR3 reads CASHSGSYNEQFF. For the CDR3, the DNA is TGTGCCAGCCATAGCGGTTCCTACAATGAGCAGTTCTTC.